Below, 23 T cell receptor beta chains from the same sample are listed, as sequenced in a study of T cell changes during pregnancy in multiple sclerosis. The method was immunoSEQ multiplex PCR; TCRdb's version includes in-frame clones alone and lacks a portion of them. The sample has some 80,000 clones; just over 90% are singletons. The sequencing here drew on peripheral blood, taken before pregnancy. Source of these receptors: a female donor with multiple sclerosis, enrolled in a pregnancy study.

This clone was detected only once. The CDR3 sequence: CASRPNRSNEKLFF. CDR3 nucleotide sequence: TGTGCCAGCCGTCCCAACCGCAGTAATGAAAAACTGTTTTTT. The rearrangement uses TRBV2 and TRBJ1-4; D is unclear. CDR3 length: 14 amino acids. Looked up from germline, CDR1 is SNHLY and CDR2 is FYNNEI. V shed 8 bases and J shed 4 bases, with 14 bases lying between them.

The chain carries TRBV30 and TRBJ2-5; D might be TRBD1 (5 bases). V lost 2 bases to trimming and J lost 1 base, with 8 bases between them. The CDR3 contains 13 residues. Germline V lookup: CDR1 GTSNPN, CDR2 SVGIG (reference sequence). As DNA, the CDR3 is TGTGCCTGGAGTTTCAGGGTCCAAGAGACCCAGTACTTC. Its translation is CAWSFRVQETQYF.

The chain combines TRBV2 with TRBJ2-5, with D unresolved. Germline V CDR1 and CDR2: SNHLY, FYNNEI. This CDR3 contains 17 residues. The ends were cut back, 4 bases at V and 2 bases at J, with 20 bases in the middle. The CDR3 sequence is CASSAKGSLLVQETQYF. CDR3 in DNA: TGTGCCAGCAGTGCTAAAGGTAGCCTACTCGTACAAGAGACCCAGTACTTC.

This clone was counted once. This chain joins TRBV5-1 and TRBJ1-1, with TRBD1 matching 10 bases. Trimming cost V 4 bases and J 4 bases; bases outside gene matches: 10. Germline CDR1 and CDR2: SGHRS and YFSETQ. The CDR3 spans 16 residues. CDR3 in DNA: TGCGCCAGCAGCAGCCTGACAGGGGGCGGGGGCACTGAAGCTTTCTTT. This encodes CASSSLTGGGGTEAFF.

This chain connects TRBV13 to TRBJ2-7, with 10 positions matching TRBD1. The CDR3 runs to 14 residues. Looked up from germline, CDR1 is PRHDT and CDR2 is FYEKMQ (reference sequence). V shed 1 base and J 5 bases; nucleotides not matched to a gene: 2. CDR3 sequence reads: CASSLEGTGDEQYF. The CDR3 DNA reads TGTGCCAGCAGCTTAGAGGGGACAGGGGACGAGCAGTACTTC.

V usage is TRBV19 and J usage is TRBJ1-4; D remains unclear. The CDR3 is 15 amino acids. Germline V gives CDR1 LNHDA, CDR2 SQIVND (reference sequence). Between the trimmed V and J ends, which lost 10 bases and 0 bases, there was a span of 15 bases. The CDR3 spells CATSPNGATNEKLFF. CDR3 DNA: TGTGCCACGAGTCCCAACGGGGCAACTAATGAAAAACTGTTTTTT.

The genes are TRBV30 and TRBJ2-1, with D maybe TRBD1 (6 bases). The CDR3 spans 15 residues. Germline loops: CDR1 GTSNPN, CDR2 SVGIG (reference sequence). Trimming pared 5 bases from V and 3 bases from J, leaving 17 bases between. The CDR3, as DNA: TGTGCCTGGGGGGCAGGGGAGTCCTTCTACAATGAGCAGTTCTTC. The encoded protein is CAWGAGESFYNEQFF. Full variable domain (missing parts from reference TRBV30 and TRBJ2-1): SQTIHQWPATLVQPVGSPLSLECTVEGTSNPNLYWYRQAAGRGLQLLFYSVGIGQISSEVPQNLSASRPQDRQFILSSKKLLLSDSGFYLCAWGAGESFYNEQFFGPGTRLTVL.

The rearrangement links TRBV5-1 to TRBJ1-5; unclear D gene. The CDR3 consists of 13 residues. In germline, CDR1 is SGHRS, CDR2 YFSETQ. V was trimmed by 5 bases and J by 0 bases, leaving 6 bases between them. The CDR3 DNA sequence: TGCGCCAGCAGGTCAGGTAGCAATCAGCCCCAGCATTTT. This translates into CASRSGSNQPQHF.

This sequence joins TRBV5-1 and TRBJ1-5; tentative D call: TRBD1 (5 bases). Trimming left V 3 bases short and J 4 bases short, with 8 bases between. The CDR3 spans 13 residues. Germline V gene sequence: CDR1 SGHRS, CDR2 YFSETQ. DNA for the CDR3: TGCGCCAGCAGCTCATCAGGGAATCAGCCCCAGCATTTT. Encoded protein: CASSSSGNQPQHF.

The chain recombines TRBV7-9 with TRBJ1-5; no definite D call. CDR1 and CDR2 from the germline V gene are SEHNR and FQNEAQ (reference sequence). This CDR3 spans 13 amino acids. Deletions cut 5 bases from V and 7 bases from J, with 12 bases between. The CDR3 is CASSPDPGQPQHF. The CDR3 coding sequence is TGTGCCAGCAGCCCTGACCCGGGACAGCCCCAGCATTTT.

The V and J genes are TRBV5-6 and TRBJ2-7, with D possibly matching TRBD2 (6 bases). CDR3 length: 12 amino acids. CDR1 is SGHDT and CDR2 is YYEEEE in the germline V gene. V shed 2 bases and J shed 7 bases, with 10 bases lying between them. The CDR3 sequence: CASSLPGGEQYF. The DNA of the CDR3 is TGTGCCAGCAGCTTACCTGGGGGGGAGCAGTACTTC. Together with reference TRBV5-6 and TRBJ2-7, the CDR3 gives the full variable domain: DAGVTQSPTHLIKTRGQQVTLRCSPKSGHDTVSWYQQALGQGPQFIFQYYEEEERQRGNFPDRFSGHQFPNYSSELNVNALLLGDSALYLCASSLPGGEQYFGPGTRLTVT.

This clone turned up a few times. The rearrangement uses TRBV6-5 and TRBJ1-5; the match to TRBD1 covers 7 bases. The CDR3 loop spans 14 amino acids. Unmatched junction bases numbered 7, after V lost 6 bases and J lost 5 bases. In germline, CDR1 is MNHEY, CDR2 SVGAGI. Here the CDR3 DNA reads TGTGCCAGCAGCCAAGGGACAGAGTATCAGCCCCAGCATTTT. Protein product: CASSQGTEYQPQHF.

The rearrangement uses TRBV7-2 and TRBJ1-1, with D uncertain. CDR1 and CDR2 from the germline V gene are SGHTA and FQGNSA. Trimming shortened V by 4 bases and J by 5 bases, and 14 bases separated the two germline ends. The CDR3 extends over 14 amino acids. In DNA form, the CDR3 reads TGTGCCAGCAGCTCAGACCGGCGGGGAACTGAAGCTTTCTTT. Translating gives CASSSDRRGTEAFF.

This clone has just a few counts. V is TRBV7-9 and J is TRBJ1-3, with no clear D. The V gene lost 7 bases and the J gene lost 4 bases, with 17 bases spanning the gap. The germline V gene has CDR1 SEHNR and CDR2 FQNEAQ (reference sequence). The length of the CDR3 is 15 residues. CDR3 nucleotides: TGTGCCAGCAAACCGCCGTATAGACTCGGAAACACCATATATTTT. It translates to CASKPPYRLGNTIYF. The variable domain in full, with the rest retrieved from reference TRBV7-9 and TRBJ1-3, is DTGVSQNPRHKITKRGQNVTFRCDPISEHNRLYWYRQTLGQGPEFLTYFQNEAQLEKSRLLSDRFSAERPKGSFSTLEIQRTEQGDSAMYLCASKPPYRLGNTIYFGEGSWLTVV.

The V gene is TRBV27, the J gene TRBJ2-2; 12 nucleotides match TRBD2. Trimming at V came to 4 bases and at J to 6 bases, leaving 3 bases not matched to a gene. Germline CDR1 MNHEY, CDR2 SMNVEV (reference sequence). This CDR3 comprises 15 residues. The CDR3 is CASSWGTSGSGELFF. The CDR3 DNA is TGTGCCAGCAGTTGGGGGACTAGCGGGTCCGGGGAGCTGTTTTTT.

The chain carries TRBV14 and TRBJ2-5; 7 nucleotides line up with TRBD2. Germline trimming cut 3 bases from V and 4 bases from J; bases unmatched to any gene: 2. The CDR3 loop spans 13 amino acids. Germline values: CDR1 SGHDN, CDR2 FVKESK. The CDR3 loop is CASSHAGVETQYF. The CDR3 DNA follows: TGTGCCAGCAGCCATGCGGGGGTAGAGACCCAGTACTTC.

The V gene is TRBV7-3, the J gene TRBJ2-7; 9 bases line up with TRBD1. This CDR3 spans 14 amino acids. The junction had 6 bases not matched to a gene; V was cut back by 5 bases and J by 4 bases. The germline gives CDR1 SGHTA, CDR2 FQGTGA. The CDR3 coding sequence is TGTGCCAGCAGCCAAACAGGGGGCCCTTACGAGCAGTACTTC. It is translated as CASSQTGGPYEQYF.

This clone was seen only once. This sequence joins TRBV27 and TRBJ2-7; D is undetermined. Germline CDR1 reads MNHEY; CDR2 reads SMNVEV (reference sequence). The ends were cut back, 5 bases at V and 2 bases at J, with 13 bases in the middle. The CDR3 runs 14 residues. CDR3 sequence: CASSPSLTAYEQYF. CDR3 in DNA: TGTGCCAGCAGTCCCTCACTCACCGCCTACGAGCAGTACTTC.

The rearrangement links TRBV4-1 to TRBJ2-7; tentative D call: TRBD1 (5 bases). The CDR3 has 12 residues. V was pared by 6 bases and J by 3 bases, with 9 bases between. The germline V gene has CDR1 MGHRA and CDR2 YSYEKL. CDR3 sequence reads: CASRGQDYEQYF. CDR3 coding DNA: TGCGCCAGCAGAGGACAAGACTACGAGCAGTACTTC.

This chain connects TRBV30 to TRBJ1-3; D call uncertain. V was pared by 3 bases and J by 0 bases, with 12 bases between. The CDR3 extends over 15 amino acids. Germline CDR1 reads GTSNPN; CDR2 reads SVGIG (reference sequence). The CDR3 DNA sequence: TGTGCCTGGAGCCCGCCGGGGAGCTCTGGAAACACCATATATTTT. Translating it yields CAWSPPGSSGNTIYF.

The chain combines TRBV19 with TRBJ1-5; D not resolved. The CDR3 covers 15 residues. Germline values: CDR1 LNHDA, CDR2 SQIVND (reference sequence). V was pared by 4 bases and J by 2 bases, with 12 bases between. The CDR3 is CASSKRETGNQPQHF. CDR3 bases: TGTGCCAGTAGTAAGAGGGAAACCGGCAATCAGCCCCAGCATTTT.

The chain uses TRBV5-4 and TRBJ2-6; D possibly corresponds to TRBD2 (5 bases). V was cut by 2 bases and J by 0 bases, with 6 bases left in between. The CDR3 has 15 residues. Germline V gene lookup returns CDR1 SGHNT and CDR2 YYREEE (reference sequence). Here the CDR3 reads CASSFGSSGANVLTF. The CDR3 DNA is TGTGCCAGCAGCTTTGGGAGCTCTGGGGCCAACGTCCTGACTTTC.

The gene calls are TRBV30 and TRBJ1-1; 7 bases are a match to TRBD1. CDR3 length: 14 residues. The junction had 7 bases not matched to a gene; V was cut back by 0 bases and J by 6 bases. The germline gives CDR1 GTSNPN, CDR2 SVGIG (reference sequence). Written as DNA, the CDR3 is TGTGCCTGGAGTGTGGTACAGGGGCGCGCTGAAGCTTTCTTT. This translates into CAWSVVQGRAEAFF.